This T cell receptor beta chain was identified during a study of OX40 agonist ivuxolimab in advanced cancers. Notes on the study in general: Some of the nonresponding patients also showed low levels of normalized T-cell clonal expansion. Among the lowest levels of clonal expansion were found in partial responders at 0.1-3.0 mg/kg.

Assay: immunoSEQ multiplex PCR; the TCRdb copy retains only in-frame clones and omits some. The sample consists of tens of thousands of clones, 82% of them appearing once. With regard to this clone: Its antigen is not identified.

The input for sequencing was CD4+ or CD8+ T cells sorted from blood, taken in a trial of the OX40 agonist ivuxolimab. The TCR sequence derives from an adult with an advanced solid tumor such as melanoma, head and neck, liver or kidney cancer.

Here the CDR3 reads CASIQLAGTGRSYTF. CDR3 DNA: TGTGCCAGCATCCAATTAGCCGGGACAGGGAGAAGCTACACCTTC. The chain couples TRBV28 to TRBJ1-2; TRBD1 aligns across 9 bases. J lost 9 bases, V lost 7 bases, and 15 bases had no gene match. The germline V gene encodes CDR1 MDHEN and CDR2 SYDVKM. There are 15 residues in the CDR3.